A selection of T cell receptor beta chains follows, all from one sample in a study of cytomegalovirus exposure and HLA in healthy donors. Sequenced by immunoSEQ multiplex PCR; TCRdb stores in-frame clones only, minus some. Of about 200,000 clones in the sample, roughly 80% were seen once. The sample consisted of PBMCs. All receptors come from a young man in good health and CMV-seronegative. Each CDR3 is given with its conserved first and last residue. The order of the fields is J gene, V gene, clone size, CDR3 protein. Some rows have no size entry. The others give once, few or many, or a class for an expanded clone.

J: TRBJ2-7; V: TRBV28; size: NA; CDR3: CASSSDSYEQYF
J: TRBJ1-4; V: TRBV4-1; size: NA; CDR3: CASSQERQREKLFF
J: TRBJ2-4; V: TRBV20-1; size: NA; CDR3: CSAATAIQYF
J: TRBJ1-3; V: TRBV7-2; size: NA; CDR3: CASSSTIRGEPGNTIYF
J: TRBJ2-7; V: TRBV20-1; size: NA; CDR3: CSADSYEQYF
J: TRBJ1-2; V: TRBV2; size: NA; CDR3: CASRDTGAYGYTF
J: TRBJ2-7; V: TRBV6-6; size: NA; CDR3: CATGPTTYEQYF
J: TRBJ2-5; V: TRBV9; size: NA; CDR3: CASSVGQGQETQYF
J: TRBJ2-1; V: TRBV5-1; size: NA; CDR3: CASSYFTSGSSYNEQFF
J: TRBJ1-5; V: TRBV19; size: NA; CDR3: CASSIWEGAGNQPQHF
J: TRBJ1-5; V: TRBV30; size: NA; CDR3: CAGKPGCNQPQHF
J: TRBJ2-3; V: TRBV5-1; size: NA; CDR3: CASSLEGGPPDTQYF
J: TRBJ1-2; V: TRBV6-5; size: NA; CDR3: CASSLQGAIRYGYTF
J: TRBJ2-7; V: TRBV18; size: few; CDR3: CASSWTGGYLESYEQYF